These 30 T cell receptor beta chains were sequenced from one sample in a study of yellow fever vaccine responses in identical twins. TCRdb re-called the RT-PCR reads through MiXCR, storing one row per CDR3 protein. The data hold approximately 32,000 distinct CDR3 sequences, with 60% observed a single time. Source: T cells from blood (PBMCs), unsorted or a sorted subset (not recorded which), taken before or after yellow fever vaccination (not recorded which). The receptors were sampled from a woman younger than 30 who received the yellow fever vaccine.

The chain combines TRBV19 with TRBJ2-1; 9 positions agree with TRBD1. The V gene end was trimmed by 4 bases and the J gene end by 8 bases; junction bases not matched to a gene: 9. CDR1 and CDR2 (germline): LNHDA, SQIVND (reference sequence). This CDR3 comprises 15 residues. The CDR3 coding sequence is TGTGCCAGTAGTAACCGGGACAGGGTAGGTGATGAGCAGTTCTTC. As protein: CASSNRDRVGDEQFF.

The V and J genes are TRBV11-3 and TRBJ1-1; D uncertain. V lost 1 base to trimming and J lost 6 bases, with 12 bases between them. This CDR3 spans 14 amino acids. Germline CDR1 SGHNT, CDR2 YENEEA. Written as DNA, the CDR3 is TGTGCCAGCAGCTTAGCTGCACCGGGCGCTGAAGCTTTCTTT. Translated: CASSLAAPGAEAFF.

The CDR3: CASSLEQGTSGNYEQYF. CDR3 nucleotides: TGTGCCAGCAGTCTTGAGCAGGGGACTAGCGGGAACTACGAGCAGTACTTC. J is TRBJ2-7 and V is TRBV28, with 13 bases that match TRBD2. CDR3 length equals 17 residues. Germline V gives CDR1 MDHEN, CDR2 SYDVKM. Trimming at V came to 5 bases and at J to 3 bases, leaving 10 bases not matched to a gene.

The chain is built from TRBV4-3 and TRBJ2-5; 8 bases are a match to TRBD2. Germline V gives CDR1 LGHNA, CDR2 YSLEER. CDR3 length: 19 amino acids. V was pared by 0 bases and J by 0 bases, with 12 bases of the junction left unmatched. CDR3 sequence (DNA): TGCGCCAGCAGCCAAGAACCGCTCAGGCCTAGCGGGTACCAAGAGACCCAGTACTTC. As protein: CASSQEPLRPSGYQETQYF.

J is TRBJ1-5 and V is TRBV16, with D tentatively TRBD1 (5 bases). Germline CDR1 and CDR2: KGHSY and FQNENV. The CDR3 sequence is 17 residues long. V was cut by 0 bases and J by 2 bases, with 14 bases left in between. The CDR3 loop is CASSQSRARGGNQPQHF. The CDR3 nucleotides are TGTGCCAGCAGCCAATCGAGGGCCCGGGGCGGCAATCAGCCCCAGCATTTT.

V gene TRBV12-3 or TRBV12-4 combines with J gene TRBJ2-5, with 12 positions matching TRBD2. The V and J ends lost 6 bases and 2 bases, in that order; junction bases with no gene match: 10. This CDR3 is 17 amino acids long. The CDR3 protein is CASSANRLAGVQETQYF. For the CDR3, the DNA is TGTGCCAGCAGCGCTAACCGACTAGCGGGAGTTCAAGAGACCCAGTACTTC.

Only a few counts were recorded for this clonotype. The J gene is TRBJ2-5, the V gene TRBV11-3; 11 nucleotides match TRBD1. After removal of 1 base from V and 5 bases from J, the junction contained 6 bases not matched to a gene. The germline gives CDR1 SGHNT, CDR2 YENEEA. The CDR3 has 16 amino acids. CDR3 coding DNA: TGTGCCAGCAGCTTAGGGACAGGGGGCCAGCGCGAGACCCAGTACTTC. Residues: CASSLGTGGQRETQYF.

The chain combines TRBV4-1 with TRBJ2-1, with 7 bases lining up with TRBD1. Trimming removed 5 bases from V and 8 bases from J; junction bases left unmatched: 6. CDR1 and CDR2 from the germline V gene are MGHRA and YSYEKL. The CDR3 has 13 residues. The CDR3 sequence: CASSEGQIYEQFF. The CDR3 DNA sequence: TGCGCCAGCAGCGAGGGACAGATATATGAGCAGTTCTTC.

The chain uses TRBV10-3 and TRBJ2-7; maybe TRBD1 (6 bases). Germline V gene lookup returns CDR1 ENHRY and CDR2 SYGVKD. The germline V and J ends were trimmed by 8 bases and 0 bases, with 17 bases remaining between them. CDR3 length: 15 residues. CDR3 region: CAISGVPKSSYEQYV. CDR3 nucleotides: TGTGCCATCTCAGGGGTTCCTAAAAGCTCCTACGAGCAGTACGTC.

With regard to this clonotype: The junction departs from the called germline gene at one end, perhaps through a read error. The chain joins TRBV28 to TRBJ2-5; 8 bases fit TRBD1. CDR3 size: 15 residues. Germline CDR1 and CDR2: MDHEN and SYDVKM. The CDR3 DNA sequence: TGTGCCAGAAGTTTCAGCAGGGGGCTTATGGAGACCCAGTACTTC. It encodes CARSFSRGLMETQYF. Filled out from reference TRBV28 and TRBJ2-5, the complete variable domain reads DVKVTQSSRYLVKRTGEKVFLECVQDMDHENMFWYRQDPGLGLRLIYFSYDVKMKEKGDIPEGYSVSREKKERFSLILESASTNQTSMYLCARSFSRGLMETQYFGPGTRLLVL.

This chain connects TRBV4-1 to TRBJ2-1; the D gene could be TRBD1 or TRBD2 (6 bases each). From germline, CDR1 is MGHRA and CDR2 YSYEKL. V gave up 0 bases and J gave up 0 bases, with 15 bases separating them. This CDR3 comprises 18 residues. CDR3: CASSQDQGGGSSYNEQFF. The DNA of the CDR3 is TGCGCCAGCAGCCAAGATCAAGGAGGGGGGAGCTCCTACAATGAGCAGTTCTTC.

The chain employs TRBV11-2 and TRBJ2-7, with TRBD1 as a possible D gene (6 bases). The CDR3 is 15 residues long. The V gene's germline CDR1 is SGHAT and CDR2 FQNNGV. The ends were cut back, 3 bases at V and 5 bases at J, with 17 bases in the middle. CDR3 loop: CASSLDPGESDEQYF. Written as DNA, the CDR3 is TGTGCCAGCAGCTTGGATCCAGGGGAGTCGGACGAGCAGTACTTC. The full variable domain, rest sourced from reference TRBV11-2 and TRBJ2-7, is EAGVAQSPRYKIIEKRQSVAFWCNPISGHATLYWYQQILGQGPKLLIQFQNNGVVDDSQLPKDRFSAERLKGVDSTLKIQPAKLEDSAVYLCASSLDPGESDEQYFGPGTRLTVT.

The chain recombines TRBV20-1 with TRBJ2-7; D is possibly TRBD2 (5 bases). Between the trimmed V and J ends, which lost 1 base and 1 base, there was a span of 8 bases. Looked up from germline, CDR1 is DFQATT and CDR2 is SNEGSKA (reference sequence). The CDR3 sequence is 13 residues long. CDR3 amino acids: CSARVLGSYEQYF. The CDR3 DNA reads TGCAGTGCTAGAGTACTAGGTTCCTACGAGCAGTACTTC.

The gene calls are TRBV11-1 and TRBJ2-3; 8 bases are shared with TRBD2. V gave up 5 bases and J gave up 4 bases; unmatched junction bases: 5. This CDR3 has 14 amino acids. Per the germline V gene, CDR1 is SGHAT and CDR2 is FQDESV (reference sequence). The CDR3 is CASSRGGQSDTQYF. The CDR3 DNA reads as TGTGCCAGCAGCCGGGGGGGCCAGTCAGATACGCAGTATTTT.

This chain uses TRBV18 with TRBJ2-3; 7 bases are a match to TRBD1. The germline V gene encodes CDR1 KGHSH and CDR2 LQKENI. The CDR3 has 14 residues. Trimming cost V 6 bases and J 3 bases; bases outside gene matches: 6. The DNA of the CDR3 is TGTGCCAGCTCCCTTCGACAGGGAACAGATACGCAGTATTTT. Translation gives CASSLRQGTDTQYF. The full variable domain, in which reference TRBV18 and TRBJ2-3 provide the parts outside the CDR3, is NAGVMQNPRHLVRRRGQEARLRCSPMKGHSHVYWYRQLPEEGLKFMVYLQKENIIDESGMPKERFSAEFPKEGPSILRIQQVVRGDSAAYFCASSLRQGTDTQYFGPGTRLTVL.

The J gene is TRBJ2-7, the V gene TRBV2; no clear D. Germline CDR1 is SNHLY and CDR2 is FYNNEI. This CDR3 is 14 amino acids long. The V and J ends lost 3 bases and 2 bases respectively, with 11 bases between them. The CDR3 bases are TGTGCCAGCAGTGACGGCAGAGCTACCTACGAGCAGTACTTC. It yields the protein CASSDGRATYEQYF.

In this sample, this clonotype turned up a few times. The chain employs TRBV20-1 and TRBJ2-5; 7 nucleotides agree with TRBD1. Losses at the gene ends were 0 bases for V and 4 bases for J; bases not matched to a gene: 8. This CDR3 is 15 amino acids long. Germline values: CDR1 DFQATT, CDR2 SNEGSKA (reference sequence). The chain's CDR3 is CSARDRRTGPETQYF. Here the CDR3 DNA reads TGCAGTGCTAGAGATCGGAGGACAGGCCCAGAGACCCAGTACTTC.

The V and J genes are TRBV7-9 and TRBJ1-6, with D maybe TRBD1 (5 bases). There are 13 residues in the CDR3. V was pared by 11 bases and J by 8 bases, with 16 bases between. Germline-derived CDR1 and CDR2 are SEHNR and FQNEAQ (reference sequence). CDR3 nucleotides: TGTGCCGGTGAGGGACGGGCGGATTCACCCCTCCACTTT. As protein: CAGEGRADSPLHF.

The chain combines TRBV3-1 with TRBJ2-1; 10 bases line up with TRBD2. After removal of 3 bases from V and 0 bases from J, the junction contained 8 bases not matched to a gene. Germline CDR1 LGHDT, CDR2 YNNKEL (reference sequence). This CDR3 contains 18 residues. Here the CDR3 reads CASSHGWASGSSYNEQFF. CDR3 DNA sequence: TGTGCCAGCAGCCATGGGTGGGCTAGCGGGAGCTCCTACAATGAGCAGTTCTTC.

This rearrangement joins TRBV13 to TRBJ1-3; 7 bases line up with TRBD1. This CDR3 spans 17 amino acids. CDR1 is PRHDT, CDR2 FYEKMQ, per germline (reference sequence). Trimming at V came to 5 bases and at J to 0 bases, leaving 10 bases not matched to a gene. CDR3 DNA sequence: TGTGCCAGCAGCCTCCGGGACAGTGCAATCTCTGGAAACACCATATATTTT. This sequence encodes CASSLRDSAISGNTIYF.

This clonotype was seen only once. This chain links TRBV25-1 with TRBJ2-1, with D possibly being TRBD1 (6 bases). The V end lost 5 bases, the J end lost 7 bases, and 9 bases lay between the germline ends. Germline lookup yields CDR1 MGHDK and CDR2 SYGVNS. This CDR3 spans 12 amino acids. CDR3 protein: CASSSRGNEQFF. For the CDR3, the DNA is TGTGCCAGCAGTTCAAGGGGGAATGAGCAGTTCTTC.

Only a few counts were recorded for this clonotype. J is TRBJ1-5 and V is TRBV12-3 or TRBV12-4; D is undetermined. The CDR3 runs to 14 residues. Between the trimmed V and J ends, which lost 3 bases and 1 base, there was a span of 7 bases. For the CDR3, the DNA is TGTGCCAGCAGTTTGCTCGACAGCAATCAGCCCCAGCATTTT. Amino acids: CASSLLDSNQPQHF.

The V and J genes are TRBV18 and TRBJ2-1; 10 nucleotides match TRBD2. Trimming took 1 base from V and 4 from J; bases not matched to a gene: 7. Germline loops: CDR1 KGHSH, CDR2 LQKENI. The CDR3 consists of 17 residues. CDR3 nucleotides: TGTGCCAGCTCACCACGCCGGACTAGCGGTAAATACAATGAGCAGTTCTTC. Translating it yields CASSPRRTSGKYNEQFF.

This clonotype was counted only a few times. The gene calls are TRBV20-1 and TRBJ2-1; no definite D call. Trimming removed 7 bases at V and 9 bases at J, with 10 bases between. From germline, CDR1 is DFQATT and CDR2 SNEGSKA (reference sequence). This CDR3 is 10 amino acids long. This CDR3 reads CSVKRFEQFF. CDR3 in DNA: TGCAGTGTTAAACGGTTTGAGCAGTTCTTC.

The chain has TRBV28 and TRBJ2-7; 12 bases are shared with TRBD1. J was trimmed by 5 bases and V by 8 bases; bases with no gene match: 10. Germline CDR1 reads MDHEN; CDR2 reads SYDVKM. The CDR3 runs to 15 residues. CDR3 region: CASRPGGQGADEQYF. In DNA form, the CDR3 reads TGTGCCAGCCGCCCGGGGGGACAGGGGGCGGACGAGCAGTACTTC.

The CDR3, as DNA: TGTGCCAGCAGCCAAAGCGCGGGTAACTATGGCTACACCTTC. It translates to CASSQSAGNYGYTF. The rearrangement joins TRBV3-1 to TRBJ1-2; the D is unclear. The CDR3 has 14 residues. V lost 2 bases, J lost 1 base, and 8 bases lay in between. Germline CDR1 reads LGHDT; CDR2 reads YNNKEL (reference sequence).

The chain employs TRBV28 and TRBJ2-7, with no clear D. CDR1 is MDHEN and CDR2 is SYDVKM in the germline V gene. This CDR3 spans 12 amino acids. V lost 5 bases to trimming and J lost 2 bases, with 7 bases between them. CDR3 sequence: CASSRTAYEQYF. CDR3 nucleotides: TGTGCCAGCAGTCGAACAGCCTACGAGCAGTACTTC.

This clonotype showed up just once. V is TRBV29-1 and J is TRBJ2-5; D remains unclear. V shed 5 bases and J shed 2 bases, with 9 bases lying between them. Looked up from germline, CDR1 is SQVTM and CDR2 is ANQGSEA. The CDR3 covers 12 residues. CDR3 protein: CSVSQTQETQYF. CDR3 DNA: TGCAGCGTTTCCCAGACGCAAGAGACCCAGTACTTC.

The CDR3 DNA is TGTGCCAGCAGCTTTTGGCCACGGGACAGAAACTACGAGCAGTACTTC. Translating gives CASSFWPRDRNYEQYF. V gene TRBV11-3 combines with J gene TRBJ2-7, with 7 bases aligning to TRBD1. Germline CDR1 is SGHNT and CDR2 is YENEEA. V was clipped by 3 bases and J by 3 bases; unmatched bases: 11. This CDR3 is built from 16 residues.

This clonotype was seen a handful of times. This chain uses TRBV29-1 with TRBJ2-2; 7 bases match TRBD1. This CDR3 spans 15 amino acids. CDR1 SQVTM and CDR2 ANQGSEA come from the germline V gene. The V segment lost 6 bases and the J segment 4 bases; nucleotides outside the gene matches: 11. This CDR3 reads CSVSGGRTGTGELFF. CDR3 sequence (DNA): TGCAGCGTCAGCGGTGGTAGGACAGGCACCGGGGAGCTGTTTTTT.